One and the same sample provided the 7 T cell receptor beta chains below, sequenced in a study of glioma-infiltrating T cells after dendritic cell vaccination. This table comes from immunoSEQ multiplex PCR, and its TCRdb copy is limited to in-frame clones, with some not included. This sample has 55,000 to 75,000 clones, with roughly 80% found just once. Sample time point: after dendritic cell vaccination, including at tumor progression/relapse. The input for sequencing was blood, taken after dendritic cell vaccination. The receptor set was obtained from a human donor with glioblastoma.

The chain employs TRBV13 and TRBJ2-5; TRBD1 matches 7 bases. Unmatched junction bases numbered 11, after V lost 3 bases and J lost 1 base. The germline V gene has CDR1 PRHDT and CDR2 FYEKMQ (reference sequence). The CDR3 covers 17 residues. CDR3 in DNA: TGTGCCAGCAGCTTTGTTGGGGACAGCCTTCTCCAAGAGACCCAGTACTTC. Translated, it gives CASSFVGDSLLQETQYF.

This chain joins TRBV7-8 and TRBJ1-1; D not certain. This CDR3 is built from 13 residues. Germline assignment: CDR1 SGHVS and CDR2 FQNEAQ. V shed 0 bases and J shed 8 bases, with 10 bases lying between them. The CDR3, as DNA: TGTGCCAGCAGCTTAGCGCTTGGGGAGGAAGCTTTCTTT. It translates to CASSLALGEEAFF.

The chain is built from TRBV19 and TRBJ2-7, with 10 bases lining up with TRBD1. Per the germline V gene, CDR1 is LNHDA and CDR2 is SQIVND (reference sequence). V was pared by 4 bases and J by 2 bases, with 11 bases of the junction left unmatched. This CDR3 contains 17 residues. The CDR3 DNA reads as TGTGCCAGTAGTAATCGAGCCGGGACAGGGGTAGCCTACGAGCAGTACTTC. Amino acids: CASSNRAGTGVAYEQYF.

The DNA for the CDR3 is TGTGCCAGCAAGGTTCGACAGGGTACAGATACGCAGTATTTT. It translates to CASKVRQGTDTQYF. The chain joins TRBV6-5 to TRBJ2-3; 7 positions agree with TRBD1. This CDR3 contains 14 residues. The trim removed 7 bases at V and 3 bases at J, leaving 7 bases unmatched. In germline, CDR1 is MNHEY, CDR2 SVGAGI.

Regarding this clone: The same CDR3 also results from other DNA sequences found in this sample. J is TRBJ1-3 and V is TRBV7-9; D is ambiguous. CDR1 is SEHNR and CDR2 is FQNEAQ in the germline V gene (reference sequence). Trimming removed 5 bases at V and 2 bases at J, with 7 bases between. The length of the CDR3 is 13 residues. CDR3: CASSLTAGNTIYF. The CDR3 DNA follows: TGTGCCAGCAGCCTCACTGCTGGAAACACCATATATTTT.

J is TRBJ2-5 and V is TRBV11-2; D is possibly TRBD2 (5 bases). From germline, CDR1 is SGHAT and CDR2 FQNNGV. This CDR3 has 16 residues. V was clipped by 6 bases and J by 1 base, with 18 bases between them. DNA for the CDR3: TGTGCCAGCAGAGATTGGAGGAGAGTGCTCCAAGAGACCCAGTACTTC. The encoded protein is CASRDWRRVLQETQYF.

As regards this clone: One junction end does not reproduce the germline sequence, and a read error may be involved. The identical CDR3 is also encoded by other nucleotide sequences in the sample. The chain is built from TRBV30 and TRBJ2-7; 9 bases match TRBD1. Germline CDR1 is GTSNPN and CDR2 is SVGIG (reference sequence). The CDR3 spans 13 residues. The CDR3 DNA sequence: TGTGCTTGGAGACAGGGGGTGGACTACGAGCAGTACTTC. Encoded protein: CAWRQGVDYEQYF.